These 23 T cell receptor beta chains were all obtained from the same sample, sequenced in a study of T-cell memory formation after mild COVID-19. TCRdb reprocessed the 5' RACE reads via MiXCR and lists one record per CDR3 protein. Seen here are about 540,000 distinct CDR3 sequences, 20% observed once, and the top ten hold roughly an eighth. Sequenced sample: PBMCs or a T cell subset sorted from them (not recorded which). The receptors derive from an adult woman who had mild COVID-19 (a few samples of this study predate the infection). Cell type and time point are not known.

The chain couples TRBV6-2 or TRBV6-3 to TRBJ1-5; D call uncertain. Trimming stripped 0 bases from V and 3 bases from J, with 15 bases between. The CDR3 has 17 residues. Germline CDR1 is MNHEY and CDR2 is SVGEGT. The CDR3 nucleotides are TGTGCCAGCAGTTACTCGATGATCAGGTTCCACAATCAGCCCCAGCATTTT. Residues: CASSYSMIRFHNQPQHF.

This clonotype was picked up a small number of times. The chain couples TRBV5-1 to TRBJ1-1; 8 positions agree with TRBD1. V gave up 4 bases and J gave up 7 bases; unmatched junction bases: 9. Germline V gene lookup returns CDR1 SGHRS and CDR2 YFSETQ. The CDR3 contains 14 residues. The CDR3 is CASSEGQGSVEAFF. The CDR3 nucleotides are TGCGCCAGCAGCGAAGGACAGGGTTCGGTTGAAGCTTTCTTT. The full variable domain, in which reference TRBV5-1 and TRBJ1-1 provide the parts outside the CDR3, is KAGVTQTPRYLIKTRGQQVTLSCSPISGHRSVSWYQQTPGQGLQFLFEYFSETQRNKGNFPGRFSGRQFSNSRSEMNVSTLELGDSALYLCASSEGQGSVEAFFGQGTRLTVV.

This clonotype was observed a few times. The rearrangement joins TRBV6-1 to TRBJ1-1, with TRBD1 as a possible D gene (5 bases). CDR3 length equals 13 residues. V lost 8 bases and J lost 0, with 10 bases in between. Germline-derived CDR1 and CDR2 are MNHNS and SASEGT. The CDR3 DNA reads as TGTGCCAGCCCCAGGGCATTGAACACTGAAGCTTTCTTT. Its translation: CASPRALNTEAFF.

The chain's CDR3 is CASSQEDRGLGYTF. As DNA, the CDR3 is TGTGCCAGCAGCCAGGAGGACAGGGGGCTTGGCTACACCTTC. This chain connects TRBV4-2 to TRBJ1-2; 11 nucleotides match TRBD1. The V and J ends lost 3 bases and 7 bases, in that order; junction bases with no gene match: 4. The CDR3 covers 14 residues. The germline V gene encodes CDR1 LGHNA and CDR2 YNFKEQ.

The rearrangement joins TRBV12-3 or TRBV12-4 to TRBJ1-1, with no clear D. This CDR3 comprises 11 residues. The V end lost 3 bases, the J end lost 4 bases, and 3 bases lay between the germline ends. The CDR3 loop reads CASSFVTEAFF. The CDR3 bases are TGTGCCAGCAGTTTTGTCACTGAAGCTTTCTTT.

The genes are TRBV11-2 and TRBJ2-1; TRBD2 is a possible D gene (5 bases). The V gene's germline CDR1 is SGHAT and CDR2 FQNNGV. V was trimmed by 1 base and J by 8 bases, leaving 12 bases between them. There are 14 residues in the CDR3. CDR3 bases: TGTGCCAGCAGCTTAGGCATAGCTAGCTATGAGCAGTTCTTC. Residues: CASSLGIASYEQFF.

The rearrangement uses TRBV5-1 and TRBJ1-2; TRBD1 matches 7 bases. Unmatched junction bases numbered 6, after V lost 4 bases and J lost 6 bases. CDR1 is SGHRS, CDR2 YFSETQ, per germline. This CDR3 contains 13 residues. The chain's CDR3 is CASSVDRVHGYTF. CDR3 DNA: TGCGCCAGCAGCGTCGACAGGGTCCATGGCTACACCTTC.

The chain carries TRBV7-8 and TRBJ2-2; a possible D gene is TRBD2 (5 bases). The germline V gene has CDR1 SGHVS and CDR2 FQNEAQ. The V and J ends lost 4 bases and 0 bases respectively, with 15 bases between them. The CDR3 runs to 17 residues. Here the CDR3 DNA reads TGTGCCAGCAGCTGGAAACTAGTCGTCTCGAACACCGGGGAGCTGTTTTTT. Protein: CASSWKLVVSNTGELFF. The variable domain in full, completed from reference TRBV7-8 and TRBJ2-2, reads GAGVSQSPRYKVAKRGQDVALRCDPISGHVSLFWYQQALGQGPEFLTYFQNEAQLDKSGLPSDRFFAERPEGSVSTLKIQRTQQEDSAVYLCASSWKLVVSNTGELFFGEGSRLTVL.

V gene TRBV20-1 combines with J gene TRBJ2-1; weak D call: TRBD2 (5 bases). The CDR3 covers 13 residues. Between the trimmed V and J ends, which lost 3 bases and 6 bases, there was a span of 12 bases. Per the germline V gene, CDR1 is DFQATT and CDR2 is SNEGSKA (reference sequence). The CDR3 sequence is CSASGLAINEQFF. In DNA, the CDR3 is TGCAGTGCTAGCGGCCTAGCTATCAATGAGCAGTTCTTC.

The V gene is TRBV15, the J gene TRBJ2-5; no reliable D call. The CDR3 consists of 16 residues. CDR1 LNHNV and CDR2 YYDKDF come from the germline V gene (reference sequence). V lost 0 bases and J lost 5, with 16 bases in between. The DNA for the CDR3 is TGTGCCACCAGCAGAGAAACAACCCCTTTCGGGGAGACCCAGTACTTC. This codes for CATSRETTPFGETQYF.

The CDR3 region has the DNA TGTGCCACCAGTGCTGGGGGGAGTCAAAAGAAAGAGACCCAGTACTTC. Protein product: CATSAGGSQKKETQYF. The J gene is TRBJ2-5, the V gene TRBV24-1, with D possibly being TRBD2 (6 bases). Trimming shortened V by 5 bases and J by 3 bases, and 18 bases separated the two germline ends. The CDR3 covers 16 residues. CDR1 KGHDR and CDR2 SFDVKD come from the germline V gene.

V is TRBV6-5 and J is TRBJ2-3, with 8 bases that match TRBD2. The CDR3 spans 16 residues. Trimming took 2 bases from V and 4 from J; bases not matched to a gene: 8. Germline V lookup: CDR1 MNHEY, CDR2 SVGAGI. As DNA, the CDR3 is TGTGCCAGCAGTTACCACCCTACGGGAGGGGCAGATACGCAGTATTTT. The encoded protein is CASSYHPTGGADTQYF.

This clonotype was counted only a few times. The chain joins TRBV30 to TRBJ2-1, with TRBD2 identical over 11 bases. The J segment lost 2 bases and the V segment lost 4 bases, leaving 7 bases of the junction unmatched. Germline CDR1 reads GTSNPN; CDR2 reads SVGIG (reference sequence). This CDR3 has 16 residues. The CDR3 loop is CAWIRGTSGAYNEQFF. DNA for the CDR3: TGTGCCTGGATTCGGGGGACTAGCGGAGCCTACAATGAGCAGTTCTTC.

This clonotype was counted between two and nine times. The J gene is TRBJ2-1, the V gene TRBV5-1, with 7 bases fitting TRBD2. V gave up 6 bases and J gave up 7 bases; unmatched junction bases: 19. This CDR3 spans 17 amino acids. Germline CDR1 is SGHRS and CDR2 is YFSETQ. The CDR3 bases are TGCGCCAGCACACTTGTAGGAGGGAGGGCTCGATCGAATGAGCAGTTCTTC. Amino acid sequence: CASTLVGGRARSNEQFF. The entire variable domain, with the rest obtained from reference TRBV5-1 and TRBJ2-1, is as follows: KAGVTQTPRYLIKTRGQQVTLSCSPISGHRSVSWYQQTPGQGLQFLFEYFSETQRNKGNFPGRFSGRQFSNSRSEMNVSTLELGDSALYLCASTLVGGRARSNEQFFGPGTRLTVL.

Ten or more counts support this clonotype. The junction departs from the called germline gene at one end, perhaps through a read error. The chain employs TRBV5-1 and TRBJ2-1, with TRBD2 matching over 10 bases. Germline lookup yields CDR1 SGHRS and CDR2 YFSETQ. The CDR3 is made up of 15 amino acids. The CDR3 nucleotides are TGTGCCAGCAGCTTAGAAGCGGGGGGGTACAATGAGCAGTTCTTC. This translates into CASSLEAGGYNEQFF.

The chain employs TRBV5-3 and TRBJ2-3, with 8 bases fitting TRBD1. TRBV5-3 is identified as an open reading frame with a role that is uncertain. After removal of 2 bases from V and 4 bases from J, the junction contained 9 bases not matched to a gene. The CDR3 has 16 amino acids. In nucleotides, the CDR3 is TGTGCCAGAAGCTTCTCCCCCAGGGGGCAGGCAGATACGCAGTATTTT. Translated: CARSFSPRGQADTQYF.

J is TRBJ2-5 and V is TRBV7-2, with 10 bases that match TRBD2. CDR1 is SGHTA and CDR2 is FQGNSA in the germline V gene. Trimming cost V 3 bases and J 2 bases; bases outside gene matches: 9. This CDR3 has 17 residues. The CDR3 loop is CASSLRFGLAVQETQYF. The CDR3 DNA is TGTGCCAGCAGCTTGAGGTTCGGACTAGCGGTACAAGAGACCCAGTACTTC.

The chain joins TRBV18 to TRBJ1-2; D unresolved. The CDR3 is made up of 14 amino acids. The V gene's germline CDR1 is KGHSH and CDR2 LQKENI. Between the trimmed V and J ends, which lost 0 bases and 1 base, there was a span of 6 bases. The CDR3 region has the DNA TGTGCCAGCTCACCACCGTTTGATAACTATGGCTACACCTTC. This sequence encodes CASSPPFDNYGYTF.

This clonotype was detected only a few times. J is TRBJ1-5 and V is TRBV9; 7 bases match TRBD1. Germline values: CDR1 SGDLS, CDR2 YYNGEE. This CDR3 comprises 15 residues. Unmatched junction bases numbered 3, after V lost 0 bases and J lost 3 bases. CDR3: CASSVGGTANQPQHF. The CDR3 DNA reads TGTGCCAGCAGCGTAGGGGGGACAGCCAATCAGCCCCAGCATTTT.

The chain carries TRBV29-1 and TRBJ2-1, with D possibly matching TRBD2 (6 bases). The CDR3 contains 12 residues. V was pared by 8 bases and J by 10 bases, with 18 bases between. The germline gives CDR1 SQVTM, CDR2 ANQGSEA. CDR3 amino acids: CSPVQPGGEQFF. As DNA, the CDR3 is TGCAGCCCCGTACAACCTGGAGGGGAGCAGTTCTTC.

This clonotype has a handful of counts. The genes are TRBV7-8 and TRBJ2-1, with no clear D. The germline gives CDR1 SGHVS, CDR2 FQNEAQ. Trimming took off 5 bases at V and 6 bases at J, with 23 bases between the two ends. The CDR3 has 17 residues. The CDR3 here is CASSPTRAPASSNEQFF. The CDR3 DNA reads as TGTGCCAGCAGCCCAACGCGAGCGCCCGCCTCGAGCAATGAGCAGTTCTTC.

This clonotype has a handful of counts. V is TRBV7-6 and J is TRBJ1-6, with D possibly being TRBD1 (6 bases). Looked up from germline, CDR1 is SGHVS and CDR2 is FNYEAQ. Trimming took 1 base from V and 10 from J, leaving 14 bases between them. There are 15 residues in the CDR3. The CDR3 sequence is CASSLGEGGWSPLHF. The CDR3 nucleotides are TGTGCCAGCAGCTTAGGGGAAGGGGGATGGTCACCCCTCCACTTT.

The V gene is TRBV7-2, the J gene TRBJ1-1; no definite D call. Germline assignment: CDR1 SGHTA and CDR2 FQGNSA. CDR3 length: 13 amino acids. Between the trimmed V and J ends, which lost 7 bases and 0 bases, there was a span of 9 bases. The CDR3 region has the DNA TGTGCCAGCATCTTGACCTTGAACACTGAAGCTTTCTTT. It translates to CASILTLNTEAFF.